The 23 T cell receptor beta chains below all came from one sample that was sequenced in a study of cytomegalovirus exposure and HLA in healthy donors. Profiling relied on immunoSEQ multiplex PCR, and the TCRdb table lists in-frame clones only, not all of them. The profile shows about 64,000 clones, around 89% of them singletons. The sequenced sample was PBMCs. The receptors originated from a woman aged 18-30 years in good health and CMV-seronegative.

The chain joins TRBV4-1 to TRBJ2-7, with 14 bases lining up with TRBD2. Trimming at V came to 4 bases and at J to 3 bases, leaving 11 bases not matched to a gene. This CDR3 contains 18 residues. Germline values: CDR1 MGHRA, CDR2 YSYEKL. CDR3 sequence: CASSLILTSGRAGYEQYF. The CDR3 nucleotides read TGCGCCAGCAGCCTAATCCTGACTAGCGGGAGGGCCGGCTACGAGCAGTACTTC.

This chain uses TRBV9 with TRBJ1-1; 7 bases map to TRBD1. CDR1 and CDR2 from the germline V gene are SGDLS and YYNGEE. With V trimmed by 4 bases and J by 1 base, 4 bases remained unmatched. This CDR3 spans 14 amino acids. CDR3 region: CASSSTGANTEAFF. The CDR3 DNA follows: TGTGCCAGCAGCTCAACAGGGGCGAACACTGAAGCTTTCTTT.

The chain links TRBV2 to TRBJ1-5, with 9 bases matching TRBD1. There are 18 residues in the CDR3. The V gene's germline CDR1 is SNHLY and CDR2 FYNNEI. V was clipped by 5 bases and J by 0 bases; unmatched bases: 11. DNA of the CDR3: TGTGCCAGCAGTACCTCGACGACAGGGGGGGATAGCAATCAGCCCCAGCATTTT. Protein sequence: CASSTSTTGGDSNQPQHF. Complete variable domain (other parts from reference TRBV2 and TRBJ1-5): EPEVTQTPSHQVTQMGQEVILRCVPISNHLYFYWYRQILGQKVEFLVSFYNNEISEKSEIFDDQFSVERPDGSNFTLKIRSTKLEDSAMYFCASSTSTTGGDSNQPQHFGDGTRLSIL.

The CDR3 spells CASASTGVVNYGYTF. The DNA of the CDR3 is TGTGCCAGCGCATCCACCGGGGTGGTTAACTATGGCTACACCTTC. V and J are TRBV6-5 and TRBJ1-2; the D is unclear. The CDR3 extends over 15 amino acids. The V and J ends lost 8 bases and 1 base respectively, with 17 bases between them. Germline-derived CDR1 and CDR2 are MNHEY and SVGAGI.

The CDR3 region has the DNA TGTGCCAGCAGCATACCCGACAGGGCGGATGGCTACACCTTC. Translated: CASSIPDRADGYTF. This sequence joins TRBV7-9 and TRBJ1-2; TRBD1 matches at 7 bases. V was clipped by 5 bases and J by 6 bases; unmatched bases: 9. In germline, CDR1 is SEHNR, CDR2 FQNEAQ (reference sequence). The CDR3 runs to 14 residues.

This sequence joins TRBV9 and TRBJ1-3, with TRBD1 as a possible D gene (5 bases). Trimming took 5 bases from V and 0 from J, leaving 9 bases between them. The CDR3 is 14 residues long. Germline values: CDR1 SGDLS, CDR2 YYNGEE. The CDR3 DNA sequence: TGTGCCAGCAGTCGGGGGGGCTCTGGAAACACCATATATTTT. Amino acid sequence: CASSRGGSGNTIYF.

The rearrangement uses TRBV11-2 and TRBJ1-2, with 9 bases identical to TRBD1. The CDR3 covers 15 residues. Per germline, CDR1 SGHAT and CDR2 FQNNGV. V trimming: 3 bases; J trimming: 7 bases; junction bases outside the gene matches: 9. CDR3 DNA: TGTGCCAGCAGCTTTCCGGGACAGGGAATAGTTGGCTACACCTTC. Amino acids: CASSFPGQGIVGYTF. Full variable domain (rest looked up from reference TRBV11-2 and TRBJ1-2): EAGVAQSPRYKIIEKRQSVAFWCNPISGHATLYWYQQILGQGPKLLIQFQNNGVVDDSQLPKDRFSAERLKGVDSTLKIQPAKLEDSAVYLCASSFPGQGIVGYTFGSGTRLTVV.

J is TRBJ2-7 and V is TRBV11-2; TRBD1 matches at 9 bases. CDR1 and CDR2 from the germline V gene are SGHAT and FQNNGV. The CDR3 is 17 amino acids. The trim removed 5 bases at V and 2 bases at J, leaving 13 bases unmatched. The CDR3 DNA is TGTGCCAGCAGCAAACTAGCTACCCGGGACAGGGCCTACGAGCAGTACTTC. This encodes CASSKLATRDRAYEQYF.

This clone was counted a single time. J is TRBJ2-7 and V is TRBV28; D is unclear. The ends were cut back, 5 bases at V and 5 bases at J, with 10 bases in the middle. The CDR3 is 12 amino acids. The V gene's germline CDR1 is MDHEN and CDR2 SYDVKM. Written as DNA, the CDR3 is TGTGCCAGCAGTGCACATAACCACGAGCAGTACTTC. Protein product: CASSAHNHEQYF.

The chain has TRBV28 and TRBJ2-3; D might be TRBD2 (6 bases). The V and J ends lost 8 bases and 4 bases respectively, with 16 bases between them. CDR3 length: 14 residues. Germline CDR1 is MDHEN and CDR2 is SYDVKM. The CDR3 sequence: CASLVRSGSDTQYF. For the CDR3, the DNA is TGTGCCAGCTTGGTAAGGAGCGGGTCAGATACGCAGTATTTT.

V is TRBV18 and J is TRBJ1-5, with 8 bases lining up with TRBD1. CDR3 size: 18 residues. The V segment lost 2 bases and the J segment 0 bases; nucleotides outside the gene matches: 9. Germline-derived CDR1 and CDR2 are KGHSH and LQKENI. The CDR3 sequence: CASSPTGTGGISNQPQHF. For the CDR3, the DNA is TGTGCCAGCTCACCAACCGGGACAGGTGGAATTAGCAATCAGCCCCAGCATTTT. Full variable domain (rest looked up from reference TRBV18 and TRBJ1-5): NAGVMQNPRHLVRRRGQEARLRCSPMKGHSHVYWYRQLPEEGLKFMVYLQKENIIDESGMPKERFSAEFPKEGPSILRIQQVVRGDSAAYFCASSPTGTGGISNQPQHFGDGTRLSIL.

This chain uses TRBV30 with TRBJ2-2; D possibly corresponds to TRBD2 (6 bases). CDR3 length: 14 residues. The V end was cut by 3 bases, the J end by 3 bases, with 11 bases between. Germline CDR1 reads GTSNPN; CDR2 reads SVGIG (reference sequence). Here the CDR3 DNA reads TGTGCCTGGAGGGGGGGATCATACACCGGGGAGCTGTTTTTT. Its protein product is CAWRGGSYTGELFF.

The J gene is TRBJ2-5, the V gene TRBV28; 8 nucleotides match TRBD1. CDR3 length equals 15 residues. Germline values: CDR1 MDHEN, CDR2 SYDVKM. The V segment lost 6 bases and the J segment 5 bases; nucleotides outside the gene matches: 11. CDR3 DNA sequence: TGTGCCAGCAGGATTGGGGACAGGATGGGTGAGACCCAGTACTTC. Protein product: CASRIGDRMGETQYF.

This clone has a single count. This chain links TRBV7-8 with TRBJ2-3; maybe TRBD2 (5 bases). Germline assignment: CDR1 SGHVS and CDR2 FQNEAQ. The CDR3 is 14 amino acids. Trimming removed 8 bases at V and 0 bases at J, with 12 bases between. For the CDR3, the DNA is TGTGCCAGCCGGCGGGCGCCTAGCACAGATACGCAGTATTTT. As protein: CASRRAPSTDTQYF.

The CDR3 loop is CASSPRLARYNEQFF. Written as DNA, the CDR3 is TGTGCCAGCAGCCCCAGACTAGCGCGGTACAATGAGCAGTTCTTC. The genes are TRBV9 and TRBJ2-1, with 8 nucleotides matching TRBD2. The CDR3 runs to 15 residues. J lost 4 bases, V lost 4 bases, and 7 bases had no gene match. Germline lookup yields CDR1 SGDLS and CDR2 YYNGEE.

This rearrangement joins TRBV7-2 to TRBJ2-5; a weak D match, TRBD2 (7 bases). In germline, CDR1 is SGHTA, CDR2 FQGNSA. This CDR3 has 15 amino acids. V gave up 5 bases and J gave up 7 bases, with 20 bases separating them. The CDR3 sequence: CASSLRGASSGTQYF. The CDR3 DNA reads as TGTGCCAGCAGCCTCCGGGGGGCCTCCTCAGGGACCCAGTACTTC.

The chain employs TRBV27 and TRBJ2-5; a possible D gene is TRBD1 (6 bases). This CDR3 contains 13 residues. Trimming removed 2 bases from V and 4 bases from J, with 8 bases in between. Germline-derived CDR1 and CDR2 are MNHEY and SMNVEV (reference sequence). CDR3 in DNA: TGTGCCAGCAGTTTAACAGGGATAGAGACCCAGTACTTC. It specifies CASSLTGIETQYF.

The V and J genes are TRBV5-8 and TRBJ2-7; 9 positions match TRBD2. The V segment lost 0 bases and the J segment 2 bases; nucleotides outside the gene matches: 6. Per the germline V gene, CDR1 is SGHTS and CDR2 is YDEGEE. This CDR3 has 16 amino acids. The CDR3 sequence: CASSLEHRGGAYEQYF. The CDR3 nucleotides read TGTGCCAGCAGCTTGGAGCACCGCGGGGGGGCCTACGAGCAGTACTTC.

V gene TRBV10-3 combines with J gene TRBJ1-5; possibly TRBD1 for D (5 bases). The CDR3 loop spans 13 amino acids. From germline, CDR1 is ENHRY and CDR2 SYGVKD. The germline V and J ends were trimmed by 9 bases and 3 bases, with 12 bases remaining between them. The CDR3 DNA sequence: TGTGCCATTAGTAGGGGCGACAATCAGCCCCAGCATTTT. This translates into CAISRGDNQPQHF.

The rearrangement uses TRBV4-1 and TRBJ2-2; 8 bases align to TRBD2. CDR3 length equals 18 residues. CDR1 is MGHRA, CDR2 YSYEKL, per germline. With 1 base clipped from V and 2 bases from J, the junction kept 9 bases outside the gene matches. Written as DNA, the CDR3 is TGCGCCAGCAGCCAAGGCAAAAGCGGGGGCACCAACACCGGGGAGCTGTTTTTT. It encodes CASSQGKSGGTNTGELFF.

The V call is TRBV6-5, the J call TRBJ2-3; 7 bases line up with TRBD1. Germline V gene lookup returns CDR1 MNHEY and CDR2 SVGAGI. V gave up 4 bases and J gave up 4 bases; unmatched junction bases: 5. The CDR3 extends over 14 amino acids. The CDR3 reads CASSSATGADTQYF. The CDR3 region has the DNA TGTGCCAGCAGTTCGGCTACAGGGGCAGATACGCAGTATTTT.

The chain is built from TRBV6-1 and TRBJ2-5; 7 bases map to TRBD1. CDR3 length equals 15 residues. V gave up 1 base and J gave up 3 bases; unmatched junction bases: 5. Germline assignment: CDR1 MNHNS and CDR2 SASEGT. Here the CDR3 reads CASSEDRGWEETQYF. The CDR3 DNA is TGTGCCAGCAGTGAAGACAGGGGATGGGAAGAGACCCAGTACTTC.

The chain combines TRBV6-1 with TRBJ2-1, with a possible D match to TRBD1 (6 bases). Germline V lookup: CDR1 MNHNS, CDR2 SASEGT. The V end lost 1 base, the J end lost 2 bases, and 12 bases lay between the germline ends. There are 16 residues in the CDR3. The CDR3 bases are TGTGCCAGCAGTGAAGTGAGACAGGTCCCCTACAATGAGCAGTTCTTC. This sequence encodes CASSEVRQVPYNEQFF.